The 26 T cell receptor beta chains below were found in one sample sequenced in a study of T cells in Graves' hyperthyroidism and ophthalmopathy. RNA transcripts yielded amplified TCR beta CDR3 regions. An initial round of RT-PCR targeting the TCR CDR3 relied on the HTBI primer set. TCRdb fed the multiplex PCR reads into MiXCR, producing one record per CDR3 protein. The data show around 500,000 distinct CDR3 sequences, with 22% seen just once and around 47% held by the top ten. What was sequenced was blood. The receptors were sampled from a woman aged 70-85 years with Graves' ophthalmopathy.

The genes are TRBV12-3 or TRBV12-4 and TRBJ2-7, with TRBD1 matching 8 bases. There are 13 residues in the CDR3. With 8 bases clipped from V and 3 bases from J, the junction kept 6 bases outside the gene matches. In nucleotides, the CDR3 is TGTGCCAGCGGTCCGGGACAGGTCTACGAGCAGTACTTC. Protein product: CASGPGQVYEQYF.

This clonotype turned up a few times. This chain joins TRBV9 and TRBJ1-2; 8 positions agree with TRBD1. Germline lookup yields CDR1 SGDLS and CDR2 YYNGEE. Germline trimming cut 0 bases from V and 3 bases from J; bases unmatched to any gene: 1. The CDR3 totals 14 residues. Here the CDR3 reads CASSVEQGDYGYTF. CDR3 coding DNA: TGTGCCAGCAGCGTAGAACAGGGGGACTATGGCTACACCTTC.

This clonotype was found many times. This sequence joins TRBV12-3 or TRBV12-4 and TRBJ1-5, with a weak D call TRBD1 (5 bases). V lost 4 bases to trimming and J lost 6 bases, with 16 bases between them. This CDR3 is built from 15 residues. CDR3 DNA sequence: TGTGCCAGCAGTTCCCGAGGGAGGGACGGTCAGCCCCAGCATTTT. Its protein is CASSSRGRDGQPQHF.

This clonotype has just a few counts. The V and J genes are TRBV19 and TRBJ2-1; 10 bases line up with TRBD2. V gave up 7 bases and J gave up 9 bases; unmatched junction bases: 6. The CDR3 is 13 residues long. CDR1 and CDR2 (germline): LNHDA, SQIVND (reference sequence). Here the CDR3 DNA reads TGTGCCAGTATGCAGCGGGAGGGCCTTGAGCAGTTCTTC. Protein product: CASMQREGLEQFF.

V is TRBV20-1 and J is TRBJ1-6, with 9 bases fitting TRBD1. The V gene end was trimmed by 7 bases and the J gene end by 7 bases; junction bases not matched to a gene: 2. The germline V gene has CDR1 DFQATT and CDR2 SNEGSKA (reference sequence). CDR3 length: 12 residues. The CDR3 region has the DNA TGCAGTGTTGGACAGGGGAATTCACCCCTCCACTTT. Its translation is CSVGQGNSPLHF.

This clonotype was detected only a few times. The V and J genes are TRBV20-1 and TRBJ1-5; 8 bases are shared with TRBD1. The CDR3 totals 15 residues. Germline CDR1 is DFQATT and CDR2 is SNEGSKA (reference sequence). The ends lost 4 bases at V and 1 base at J; junction bases unmatched: 6. The CDR3 region is CSATGGPLSNQPQHF. CDR3 nucleotide sequence: TGCAGTGCTACAGGGGGCCCTTTGAGCAATCAGCCCCAGCATTTT.

This clonotype turned up a few times. The CDR3 DNA follows: TGTGCCAGCAGCCAAGTTGTTCGACTAGCGGGAGTTGAGACCCAGTACTTC. Translation gives CASSQVVRLAGVETQYF. This chain uses TRBV3-1 with TRBJ2-5; 12 nucleotides align to TRBD2. V trimming: 1 base; J trimming: 5 bases; junction bases outside the gene matches: 8. Germline V gives CDR1 LGHDT, CDR2 YNNKEL (reference sequence). This CDR3 contains 17 residues.

The chain combines TRBV6-5 with TRBJ1-1; tentative D call: TRBD1 (5 bases). The germline gives CDR1 MNHEY, CDR2 SVGAGI. CDR3 length: 16 amino acids. Trimming took off 4 bases at V and 1 base at J, with 16 bases between the two ends. In nucleotides, the CDR3 is TGTGCCAGCAGTTCGAGACAGTCTTGGAGGAACACTGAAGCTTTCTTT. It specifies CASSSRQSWRNTEAFF.

V gene TRBV18 combines with J gene TRBJ1-1; D unresolved. V shed 3 bases and J shed 0 bases, with 8 bases lying between them. CDR1 KGHSH and CDR2 LQKENI come from the germline V gene. The CDR3 consists of 14 residues. Here the CDR3 reads CASSPNSLNTEAFF. The CDR3 coding sequence is TGTGCCAGCTCACCGAACAGTTTGAACACTGAAGCTTTCTTT.

This clonotype was observed at least ten times. The chain has TRBV6-1 and TRBJ2-5; tentatively, D is TRBD1 (7 bases). In germline, CDR1 is MNHNS, CDR2 SASEGT. The CDR3 is made up of 15 amino acids. Trimming removed 5 bases at V and 4 bases at J, with 17 bases between. This chain's CDR3 is CASSWRGLVRETQYF. The CDR3, as DNA: TGTGCCAGCAGTTGGAGGGGGCTGGTACGAGAGACCCAGTACTTC.

This clonotype has a handful of counts. V is TRBV19 and J is TRBJ1-6; maybe TRBD1 (5 bases). Germline V CDR1 and CDR2: LNHDA, SQIVND (reference sequence). Trimming pared 3 bases from V and 7 bases from J, leaving 10 bases between. The CDR3 totals 14 residues. CDR3 region: CASSIKGANSPLHF. Written as DNA, the CDR3 is TGTGCCAGTAGTATCAAAGGGGCAAATTCACCCCTCCACTTT.

This clonotype was recorded at least ten times. The chain carries TRBV2 and TRBJ2-7; the match to TRBD2 covers 8 bases. Germline CDR1 is SNHLY and CDR2 is FYNNEI. The J segment lost 6 bases and the V segment lost 8 bases, leaving 9 bases of the junction unmatched. The CDR3 is made up of 13 amino acids. The CDR3 spells CASLRREGSEQYF. CDR3 sequence (DNA): TGTGCCAGCCTTCGTCGGGAGGGTTCCGAGCAGTACTTC.

This clonotype was seen a few times. The chain has TRBV9 and TRBJ2-3, with 7 bases fitting TRBD2. The CDR3 is 15 amino acids. The germline CDR1 and CDR2 sequences are SGDLS and YYNGEE. V shed 0 bases, J shed 3 bases, and the junction held 4 bases outside the gene matches. The CDR3 bases are TGTGCCAGCAGCGTAGCGGCGGGAGAAACAGATACGCAGTATTTT. It specifies CASSVAAGETDTQYF.

The chain is built from TRBV4-1 and TRBJ2-2; weak D call: TRBD2 (6 bases). Between the trimmed V and J ends, which lost 4 bases and 0 bases, there was a span of 12 bases. CDR3 size: 16 residues. Germline-derived CDR1 and CDR2 are MGHRA and YSYEKL. In nucleotides, the CDR3 is TGCGCCAGCAGCCTGATGGGGGGTCCGAACACCGGGGAGCTGTTTTTT. It is translated as CASSLMGGPNTGELFF.

This clonotype turned up a few times. The gene calls are TRBV20-1 and TRBJ2-3, with 9 bases aligning to TRBD2. V gave up 2 bases and J gave up 1 base; unmatched junction bases: 4. The germline V gene encodes CDR1 DFQATT and CDR2 SNEGSKA (reference sequence). The CDR3 extends over 15 amino acids. The CDR3 sequence: CSARSLAGRTDTQYF. For the CDR3, the DNA is TGCAGTGCTAGATCTCTAGCGGGACGCACAGATACGCAGTATTTT.

This chain uses TRBV10-3 with TRBJ2-7; 9 bases align to TRBD2. The CDR3 is made up of 16 amino acids. Looked up from germline, CDR1 is ENHRY and CDR2 is SYGVKD. The V and J ends lost 0 bases and 5 bases, in that order; junction bases with no gene match: 8. The CDR3 is CAISESQVAGDNEQYF. The CDR3 coding sequence is TGTGCCATCAGTGAGTCGCAGGTAGCGGGAGATAACGAGCAGTACTTC.

V usage is TRBV28 and J usage is TRBJ1-4, with D unclear. V gave up 2 bases and J gave up 6 bases, with 7 bases separating them. Germline assignment: CDR1 MDHEN and CDR2 SYDVKM. The CDR3 has 13 residues. This CDR3 reads CASSLRSYEKLFF. The CDR3 coding sequence is TGTGCCAGCAGTTTACGAAGTTATGAAAAACTGTTTTTT.

J is TRBJ2-5 and V is TRBV12-3 or TRBV12-4; TRBD2 agrees at 9 bases. V trimming: 3 bases; J trimming: 5 bases; junction bases outside the gene matches: 7. There are 15 residues in the CDR3. The CDR3 nucleotides are TGTGCCAGCAGTTTGGGTAGCGGGAGTGGGGAGACCCAGTACTTC. It is translated as CASSLGSGSGETQYF.

This chain joins TRBV7-9 and TRBJ2-3; possible D gene TRBD2, 6 bases. CDR1 and CDR2 from the germline V gene are SEHNR and FQNEAQ (reference sequence). There are 16 residues in the CDR3. With 6 bases removed from V and 1 base from J, the gap between germline ends came to 17 bases. This CDR3 reads CASRPPGLKGTDTQYF. The DNA for the CDR3 is TGTGCCAGCAGACCTCCGGGACTTAAGGGCACAGATACGCAGTATTTT.

The gene calls are TRBV6-6 and TRBJ2-3; 9 bases line up with TRBD2. V dropped 2 bases and J dropped 2; count of bases not matched to a gene: 8. The germline gives CDR1 MNHNY, CDR2 SVGAGI (reference sequence). The CDR3 has 17 residues. The CDR3 sequence: CASSYPRTSVLTDTQYF. The DNA of the CDR3 is TGTGCCAGCAGTTACCCACGGACTAGCGTTCTCACAGATACGCAGTATTTT.

The gene calls are TRBV18 and TRBJ1-3; D gene ambiguous. The CDR3 loop spans 15 amino acids. Germline CDR1 and CDR2: KGHSH and LQKENI. The V end was cut by 3 bases, the J end by 0 bases, with 9 bases between. In nucleotides, the CDR3 is TGTGCCAGCTCACCGGGCTCCTACTCTGGAAACACCATATATTTT. It is translated as CASSPGSYSGNTIYF.

There are many counts of this clonotype. This sequence joins TRBV12-3 or TRBV12-4 and TRBJ2-1; TRBD1 aligns across 10 bases. This CDR3 is built from 16 residues. V was clipped by 4 bases and J by 6 bases; unmatched bases: 9. The CDR3 DNA sequence: TGTGCCAGCAGTTCTCCTCCGGGACAGGGGTTCAATGAGCAGTTCTTC. Its protein is CASSSPPGQGFNEQFF.

This clonotype was counted at least ten times. The V call is TRBV12-3 or TRBV12-4, the J call TRBJ2-7; a weak D match, TRBD2 (5 bases). Trimming removed 6 bases at V and 1 base at J, with 16 bases between. This CDR3 is built from 15 residues. The CDR3 DNA reads TGTGCCAGCAGCCTCCGAGGGAGTGGGTCCTACGAGCAGTACTTC. Encoded protein: CASSLRGSGSYEQYF.

In this sample, this clonotype turned up many times. The genes are TRBV28 and TRBJ2-5; 9 nucleotides agree with TRBD1. Germline V lookup: CDR1 MDHEN, CDR2 SYDVKM. Losses at the gene ends were 6 bases for V and 4 bases for J; bases not matched to a gene: 3. The CDR3 sequence is 13 residues long. CDR3 nucleotide sequence: TGTGCCAGCAGACAGGGGGCCTTAGAGACCCAGTACTTC. Its protein is CASRQGALETQYF.

The chain combines TRBV5-1 with TRBJ1-1, with TRBD1 matching over 9 bases. V shed 4 bases and J 0 bases; nucleotides not matched to a gene: 7. Germline V gene lookup returns CDR1 SGHRS and CDR2 YFSETQ. CDR3 length: 16 amino acids. In nucleotides, the CDR3 is TGCGCCAGCAGCACGACAGGGGGGTTGGTGAACACTGAAGCTTTCTTT. The encoded protein is CASSTTGGLVNTEAFF.

This clonotype showed up just once. The chain combines TRBV24-1 with TRBJ2-7; 9 bases match TRBD1. The V gene end was trimmed by 3 bases and the J gene end by 3 bases; junction bases not matched to a gene: 5. Germline V gene sequence: CDR1 KGHDR, CDR2 SFDVKD. The CDR3 has 15 residues. CDR3 nucleotides: TGTGCCACCAGTGATGCGACAGGGGGAAACTACGAGCAGTACTTC. Its protein product is CATSDATGGNYEQYF.